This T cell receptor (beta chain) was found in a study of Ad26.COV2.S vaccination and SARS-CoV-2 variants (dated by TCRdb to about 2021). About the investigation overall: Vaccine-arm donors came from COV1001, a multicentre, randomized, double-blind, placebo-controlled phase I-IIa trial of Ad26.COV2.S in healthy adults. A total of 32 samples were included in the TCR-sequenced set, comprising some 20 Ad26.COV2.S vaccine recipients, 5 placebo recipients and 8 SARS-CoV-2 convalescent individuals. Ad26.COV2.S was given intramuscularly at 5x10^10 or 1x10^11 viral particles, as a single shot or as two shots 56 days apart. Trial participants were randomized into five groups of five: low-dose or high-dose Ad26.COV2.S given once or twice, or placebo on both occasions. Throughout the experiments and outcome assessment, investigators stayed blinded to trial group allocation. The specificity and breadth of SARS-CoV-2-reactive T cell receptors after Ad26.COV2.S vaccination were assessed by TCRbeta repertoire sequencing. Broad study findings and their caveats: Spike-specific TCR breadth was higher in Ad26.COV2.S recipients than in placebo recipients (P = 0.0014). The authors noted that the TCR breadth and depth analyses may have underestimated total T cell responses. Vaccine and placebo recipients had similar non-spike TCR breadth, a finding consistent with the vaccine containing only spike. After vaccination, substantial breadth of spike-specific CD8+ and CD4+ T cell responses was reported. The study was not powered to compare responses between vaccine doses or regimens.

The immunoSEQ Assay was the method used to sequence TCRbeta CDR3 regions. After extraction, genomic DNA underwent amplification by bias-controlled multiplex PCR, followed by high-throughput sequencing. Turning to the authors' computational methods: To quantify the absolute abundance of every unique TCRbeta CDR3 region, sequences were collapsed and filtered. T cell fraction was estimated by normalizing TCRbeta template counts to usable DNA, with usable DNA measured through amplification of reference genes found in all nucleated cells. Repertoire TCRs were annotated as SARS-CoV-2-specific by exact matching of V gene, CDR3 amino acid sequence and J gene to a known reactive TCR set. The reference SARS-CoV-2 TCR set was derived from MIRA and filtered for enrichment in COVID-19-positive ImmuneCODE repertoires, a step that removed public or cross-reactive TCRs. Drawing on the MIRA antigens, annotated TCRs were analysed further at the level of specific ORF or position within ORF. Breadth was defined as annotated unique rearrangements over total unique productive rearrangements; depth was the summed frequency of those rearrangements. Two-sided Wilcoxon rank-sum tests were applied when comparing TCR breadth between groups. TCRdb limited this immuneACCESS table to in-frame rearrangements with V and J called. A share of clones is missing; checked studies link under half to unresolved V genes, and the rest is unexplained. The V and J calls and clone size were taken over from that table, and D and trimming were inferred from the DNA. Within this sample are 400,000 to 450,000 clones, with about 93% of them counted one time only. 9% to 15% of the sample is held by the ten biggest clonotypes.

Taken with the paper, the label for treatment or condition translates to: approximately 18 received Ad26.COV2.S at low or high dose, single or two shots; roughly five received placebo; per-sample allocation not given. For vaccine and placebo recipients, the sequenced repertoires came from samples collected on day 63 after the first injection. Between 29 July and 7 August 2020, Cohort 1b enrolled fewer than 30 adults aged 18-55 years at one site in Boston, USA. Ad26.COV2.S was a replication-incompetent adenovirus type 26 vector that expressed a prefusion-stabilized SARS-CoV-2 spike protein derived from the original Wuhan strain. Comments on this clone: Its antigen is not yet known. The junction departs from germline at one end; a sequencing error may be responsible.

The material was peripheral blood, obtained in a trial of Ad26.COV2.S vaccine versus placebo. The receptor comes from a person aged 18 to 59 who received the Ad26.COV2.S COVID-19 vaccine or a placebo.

The CDR3 sequence is CASSLASPNTGELFF. The DNA sequence is given as TGTGCCAGCAGCCTAGCGAGTCCCAACACCGGGGAGCTGTTTTTT. The rearranged segments are TRBV7-6 and TRBJ2-2; the D gene is perhaps TRBD2, from 6 matching bases. The CDR3 covers 15 residues, taking in both the cysteine and the phenylalanine. Only the CDR3 part of the read is kept: 45 bases, read in frame from the first base. CDR1 and CDR2, looked up from the germline V gene, are SGHVS and FNYEAQ.